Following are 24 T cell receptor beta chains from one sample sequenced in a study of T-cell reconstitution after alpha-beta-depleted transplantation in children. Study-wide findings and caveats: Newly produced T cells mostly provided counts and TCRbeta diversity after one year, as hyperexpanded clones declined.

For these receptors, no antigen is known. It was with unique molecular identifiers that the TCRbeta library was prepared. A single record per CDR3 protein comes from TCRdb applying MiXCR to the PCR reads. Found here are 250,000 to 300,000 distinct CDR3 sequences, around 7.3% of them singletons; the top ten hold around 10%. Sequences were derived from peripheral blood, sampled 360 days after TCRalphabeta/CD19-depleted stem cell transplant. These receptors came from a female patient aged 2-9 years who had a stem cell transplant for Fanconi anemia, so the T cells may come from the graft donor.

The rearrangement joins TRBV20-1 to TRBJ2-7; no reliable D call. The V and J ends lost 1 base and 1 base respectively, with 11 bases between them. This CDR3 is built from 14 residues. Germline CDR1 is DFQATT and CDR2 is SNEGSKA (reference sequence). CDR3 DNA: TGCAGTGCTAGAGGGGCTCAGGCGTCCTACGAGCAGTACTTC. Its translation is CSARGAQASYEQYF.

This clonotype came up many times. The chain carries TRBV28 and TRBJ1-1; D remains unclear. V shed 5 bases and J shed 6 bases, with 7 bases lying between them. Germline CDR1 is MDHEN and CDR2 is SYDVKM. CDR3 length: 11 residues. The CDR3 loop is CASSIFAEAFF. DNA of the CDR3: TGTGCCAGCAGTATTTTTGCTGAAGCTTTCTTT.

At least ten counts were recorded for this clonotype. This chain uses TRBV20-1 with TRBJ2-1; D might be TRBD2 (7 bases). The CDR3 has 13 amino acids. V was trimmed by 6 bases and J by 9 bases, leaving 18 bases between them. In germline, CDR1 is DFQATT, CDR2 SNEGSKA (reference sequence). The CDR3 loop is CSASLAATGEQFF. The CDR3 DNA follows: TGCAGTGCGAGTCTAGCGGCGACAGGTGAGCAGTTCTTC.

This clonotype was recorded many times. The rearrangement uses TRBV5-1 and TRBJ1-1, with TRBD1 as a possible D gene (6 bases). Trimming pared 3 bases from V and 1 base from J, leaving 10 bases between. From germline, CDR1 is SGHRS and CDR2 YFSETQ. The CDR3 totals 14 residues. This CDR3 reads CASSSGVWNTEAFF. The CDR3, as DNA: TGCGCCAGCAGCTCAGGGGTTTGGAACACTGAAGCTTTCTTT.

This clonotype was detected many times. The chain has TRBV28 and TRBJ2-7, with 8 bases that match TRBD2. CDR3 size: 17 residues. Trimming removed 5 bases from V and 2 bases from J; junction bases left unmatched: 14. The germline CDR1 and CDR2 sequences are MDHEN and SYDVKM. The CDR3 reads CASSPPLQGLVTYEQYF. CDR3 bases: TGTGCCAGCAGTCCGCCCCTCCAGGGACTAGTTACCTACGAGCAGTACTTC.

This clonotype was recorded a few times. CDR3 loop: CASSARDRAGNEQFF. The CDR3, as DNA: TGCGCCAGCAGCGCCCGGGACAGGGCTGGCAATGAGCAGTTCTTC. This sequence joins TRBV5-1 and TRBJ2-1; TRBD1 aligns across 9 bases. There are 15 residues in the CDR3. CDR1 SGHRS and CDR2 YFSETQ come from the germline V gene. V shed 4 bases, J shed 6 bases, and the junction held 8 bases outside the gene matches.

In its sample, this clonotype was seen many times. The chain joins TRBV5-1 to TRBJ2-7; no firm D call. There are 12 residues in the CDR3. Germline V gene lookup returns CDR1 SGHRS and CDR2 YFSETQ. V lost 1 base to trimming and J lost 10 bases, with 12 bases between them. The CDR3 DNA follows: TGCGCCAGCAGCTTGTTTGGGCAGGAACAGTACTTC. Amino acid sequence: CASSLFGQEQYF.

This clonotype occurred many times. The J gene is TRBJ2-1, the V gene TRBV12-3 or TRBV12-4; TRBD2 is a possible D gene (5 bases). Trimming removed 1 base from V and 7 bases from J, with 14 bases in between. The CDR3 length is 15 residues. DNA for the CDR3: TGTGCCAGCAGTTTAGTATCGGGATATTTGAATGAGCAGTTCTTC. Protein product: CASSLVSGYLNEQFF.

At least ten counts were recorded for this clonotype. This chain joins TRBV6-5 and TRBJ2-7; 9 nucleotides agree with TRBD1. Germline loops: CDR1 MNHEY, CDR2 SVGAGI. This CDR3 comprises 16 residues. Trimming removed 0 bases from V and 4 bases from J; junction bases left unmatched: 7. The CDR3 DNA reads TGTGCCAGCAGTTACTCGGGACAGGGCTTAAAGTACGAGCAGTACTTC. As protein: CASSYSGQGLKYEQYF.

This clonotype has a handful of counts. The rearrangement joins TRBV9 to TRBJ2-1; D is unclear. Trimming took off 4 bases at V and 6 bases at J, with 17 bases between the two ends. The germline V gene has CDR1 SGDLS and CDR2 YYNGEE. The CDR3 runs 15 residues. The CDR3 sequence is CASSPAVLGPNEQFF. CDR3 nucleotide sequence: TGTGCCAGCAGCCCTGCTGTCCTAGGGCCCAATGAGCAGTTCTTC. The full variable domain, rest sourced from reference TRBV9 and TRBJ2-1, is DSGVTQTPKHLITATGQRVTLRCSPRSGDLSVYWYQQSLDQGLQFLIQYYNGEERAKGNILERFSAQQFPDLHSELNLSSLELGDSALYFCASSPAVLGPNEQFFGPGTRLTVL.

CDR3 bases: TGTGCCAGCTCACCACGCACCGGAGCAGGGGCGGGCGGAGGCTACAATGAGCAGTTCTTC. The encoded protein is CASSPRTGAGAGGGYNEQFF. The chain uses TRBV18 and TRBJ2-1, with a tentative D call TRBD1 (6 bases). This CDR3 is 20 amino acids long. Germline V gives CDR1 KGHSH, CDR2 LQKENI. Trimming shortened V by 1 base and J by 3 bases, and 25 bases separated the two germline ends.

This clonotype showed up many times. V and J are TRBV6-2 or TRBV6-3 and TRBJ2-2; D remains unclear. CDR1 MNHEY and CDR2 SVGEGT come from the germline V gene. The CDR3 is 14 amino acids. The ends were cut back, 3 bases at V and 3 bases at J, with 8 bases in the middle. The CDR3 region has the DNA TGTGCCAGCAGTTATTCTACTTACACCGGGGAGCTGTTTTTT. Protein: CASSYSTYTGELFF.

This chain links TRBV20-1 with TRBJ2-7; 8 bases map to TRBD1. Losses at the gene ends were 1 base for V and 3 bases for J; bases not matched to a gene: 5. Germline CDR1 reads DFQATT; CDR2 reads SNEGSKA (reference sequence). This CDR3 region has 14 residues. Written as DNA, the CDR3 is TGCAGTGCTAGAGTAGGGACAGGACTCTACGAGCAGTACTTC. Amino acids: CSARVGTGLYEQYF.

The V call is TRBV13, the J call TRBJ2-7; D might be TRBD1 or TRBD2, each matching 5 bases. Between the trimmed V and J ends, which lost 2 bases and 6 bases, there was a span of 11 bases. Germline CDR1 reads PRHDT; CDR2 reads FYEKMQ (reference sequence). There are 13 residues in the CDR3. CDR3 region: CASSLPGRLEQYF. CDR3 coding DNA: TGTGCCAGCAGCTTACCGGGACGCCTCGAGCAGTACTTC. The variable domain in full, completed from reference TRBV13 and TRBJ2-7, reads AAGVIQSPRHLIKEKRETATLKCYPIPRHDTVYWYQQGPGQDPQFLISFYEKMQSDKGSIPDRFSAQQFSDYHSELNMSSLELGDSALYFCASSLPGRLEQYFGPGTRLTVT.

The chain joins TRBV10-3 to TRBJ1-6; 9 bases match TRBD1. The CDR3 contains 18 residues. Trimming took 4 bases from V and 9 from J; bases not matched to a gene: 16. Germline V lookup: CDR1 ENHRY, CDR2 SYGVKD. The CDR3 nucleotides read TGTGCCATCAGTGCGCGTCGCGAGACAGGGGGACTAGGTTCACCCCTCCACTTT. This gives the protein CAISARRETGGLGSPLHF.

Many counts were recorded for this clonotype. The CDR3 DNA sequence: TGTGCCATCAGAGCGGGGGGCACCACAGATACGCAGTATTTT. Protein sequence: CAIRAGGTTDTQYF. This sequence joins TRBV10-3 and TRBJ2-3; 9 bases align to TRBD2. Trimming took 6 bases from V and 2 from J; bases not matched to a gene: 3. CDR1 is ENHRY, CDR2 SYGVKD, per germline. This CDR3 contains 14 residues.

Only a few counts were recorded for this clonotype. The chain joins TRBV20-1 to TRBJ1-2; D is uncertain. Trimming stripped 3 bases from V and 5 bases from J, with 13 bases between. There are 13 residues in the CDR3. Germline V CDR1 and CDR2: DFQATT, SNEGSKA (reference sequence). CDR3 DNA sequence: TGCAGTGCTAGGCCACACATACAGTATGGCTACACCTTC. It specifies CSARPHIQYGYTF.

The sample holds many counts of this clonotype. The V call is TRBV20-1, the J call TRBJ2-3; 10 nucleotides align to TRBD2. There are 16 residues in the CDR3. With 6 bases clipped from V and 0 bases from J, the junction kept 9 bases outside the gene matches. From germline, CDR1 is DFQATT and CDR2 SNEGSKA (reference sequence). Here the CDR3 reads CSALKPGLASTDTQYF. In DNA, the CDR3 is TGCAGTGCCCTAAAACCGGGACTAGCGAGCACAGATACGCAGTATTTT.

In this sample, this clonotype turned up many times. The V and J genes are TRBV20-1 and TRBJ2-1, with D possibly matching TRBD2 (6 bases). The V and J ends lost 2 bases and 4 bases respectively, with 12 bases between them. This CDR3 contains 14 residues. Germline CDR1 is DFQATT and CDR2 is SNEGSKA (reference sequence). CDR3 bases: TGCAGTGCTAGACGTAGCGGAGCGTACAATGAGCAGTTCTTC. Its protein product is CSARRSGAYNEQFF.

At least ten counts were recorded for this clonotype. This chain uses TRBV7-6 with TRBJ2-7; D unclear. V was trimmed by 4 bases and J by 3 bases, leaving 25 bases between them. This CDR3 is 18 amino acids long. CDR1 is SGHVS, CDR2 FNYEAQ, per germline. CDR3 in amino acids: CASSYYLGSGKISYEQYF. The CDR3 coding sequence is TGTGCCAGCAGCTACTACCTTGGAAGTGGCAAGATCAGCTACGAGCAGTACTTC.

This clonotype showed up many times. The CDR3 nucleotides read TGCGCCAGCAGCTTGGCCCCGGGGGGACGGGAGACCCAGTACTTC. This encodes CASSLAPGGRETQYF. This chain links TRBV5-1 with TRBJ2-5, with 7 positions matching TRBD2. V trimming: 0 bases; J trimming: 5 bases; junction bases outside the gene matches: 7. This CDR3 is built from 15 residues. Germline V lookup: CDR1 SGHRS, CDR2 YFSETQ.

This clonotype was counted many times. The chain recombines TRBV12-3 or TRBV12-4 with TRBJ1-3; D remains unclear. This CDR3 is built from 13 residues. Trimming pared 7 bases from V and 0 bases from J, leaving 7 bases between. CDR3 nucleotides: TGTGCCAGCACCGGCGGCTCTGGAAACACCATATATTTT. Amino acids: CASTGGSGNTIYF.

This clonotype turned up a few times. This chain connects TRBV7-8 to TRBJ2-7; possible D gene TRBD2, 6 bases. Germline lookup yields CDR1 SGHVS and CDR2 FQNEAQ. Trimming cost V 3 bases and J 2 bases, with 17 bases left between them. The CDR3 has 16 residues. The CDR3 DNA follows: TGTGCCAGCAGCTTCCTGGGGGACTCTCACCCCTACGAGCAGTACTTC. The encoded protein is CASSFLGDSHPYEQYF.

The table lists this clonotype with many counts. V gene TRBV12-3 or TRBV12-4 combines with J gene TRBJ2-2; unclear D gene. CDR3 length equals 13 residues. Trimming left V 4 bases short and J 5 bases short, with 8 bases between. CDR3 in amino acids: CASSSVATGELFF. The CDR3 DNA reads TGTGCCAGCAGTTCAGTGGCGACCGGGGAGCTGTTTTTT.